These 9 T cell receptor beta chains came from one sample sequenced in a study of blood T cell repertoires in COVID-19. Assay: immunoSEQ multiplex PCR; the TCRdb copy retains only in-frame clones and omits some. The sample shows more than 150,000 clones, 75% to 85% of them seen only once. Sequenced: peripheral blood. Receptors originate from a woman between 45 and 65 years old with acute or convalescent COVID-19.

This chain joins TRBV24-1 and TRBJ2-7, with 8 nucleotides matching TRBD1. CDR3 length: 13 residues. In germline, CDR1 is KGHDR, CDR2 SFDVKD. V lost 9 bases and J lost 4; bases outside the gene matches: 7. The CDR3 protein is CATGQGGYYEQYF. The CDR3 nucleotides are TGTGCCACCGGACAGGGAGGATATTACGAGCAGTACTTC.

As regards this clone: Other DNA sequences from this sample encode an identical CDR3 as well. The chain uses TRBV6-5 and TRBJ2-7, with 10 bases matching TRBD1. The V gene end was trimmed by 0 bases and the J gene end by 3 bases; junction bases not matched to a gene: 2. This CDR3 comprises 15 residues. Germline values: CDR1 MNHEY, CDR2 SVGAGI. CDR3 sequence (DNA): TGTGCCAGCAGTTACTCAGGGACAGGGGACTACGAGCAGTACTTC. Protein: CASSYSGTGDYEQYF.

V gene TRBV30 combines with J gene TRBJ2-7; the match to TRBD2 covers 11 bases. The CDR3 is 15 amino acids. CDR1 is GTSNPN, CDR2 SVGIG, per germline (reference sequence). Trimming cost V 3 bases and J 3 bases; bases outside gene matches: 7. As DNA, the CDR3 is TGTGCCTGGAGACATAGACTAGCGGGGAACTACGAGCAGTACTTC. This codes for CAWRHRLAGNYEQYF.

The V gene is TRBV28, the J gene TRBJ2-7; D ambiguous. This CDR3 region has 10 residues. Trimming stripped 4 bases from V and 5 bases from J, with 3 bases between. Germline V gene data show CDR1 as MDHEN and CDR2 as SYDVKM. The chain's CDR3 is CASSYNEQYF. The CDR3 nucleotides are TGTGCCAGCAGTTATAACGAGCAGTACTTC. Full variable domain (outside the CDR3, taken from reference TRBV28 and TRBJ2-7): DVKVTQSSRYLVKRTGEKVFLECVQDMDHENMFWYRQDPGLGLRLIYFSYDVKMKEKGDIPEGYSVSREKKERFSLILESASTNQTSMYLCASSYNEQYFGPGTRLTVT.

V usage is TRBV2 and J usage is TRBJ1-4; 8 bases fit TRBD1. The CDR3 has 14 residues. The V gene end was trimmed by 8 bases and the J gene end by 6 bases; junction bases not matched to a gene: 8. CDR1 is SNHLY and CDR2 is FYNNEI in the germline V gene. DNA of the CDR3: TGTGCCAGCCGGGGGGACAGGTCTCATGAAAAACTGTTTTTT. Amino acid sequence: CASRGDRSHEKLFF.

The chain joins TRBV19 to TRBJ1-1; 9 bases line up with TRBD1. The germline V gene has CDR1 LNHDA and CDR2 SQIVND (reference sequence). J lost 4 bases, V lost 4 bases, and 10 bases had no gene match. There are 16 residues in the CDR3. The CDR3 is CASSTRPGQGRTEAFF. Here the CDR3 DNA reads TGTGCCAGTAGTACCCGACCGGGACAGGGCCGCACTGAAGCTTTCTTT.

This sequence joins TRBV4-3 and TRBJ2-7, with D maybe TRBD2 (7 bases). The CDR3 has 16 amino acids. The V end was cut by 0 bases, the J end by 5 bases, with 17 bases between. Germline V gene lookup returns CDR1 LGHNA and CDR2 YSLEER. The CDR3 sequence is CASSQDAGALSHEQYF. CDR3 DNA: TGCGCCAGCAGCCAAGATGCGGGGGCGCTTAGTCACGAGCAGTACTTC.

This chain links TRBV6-5 with TRBJ1-3; TRBD1 might be the D (5 bases). This CDR3 spans 15 amino acids. The ends were cut back, 5 bases at V and 0 bases at J, with 11 bases in the middle. Germline CDR1 and CDR2: MNHEY and SVGAGI. The CDR3 loop is CASSTGARSGNTIYF. DNA for the CDR3: TGTGCCAGCAGTACTGGGGCTCGCTCTGGAAACACCATATATTTT.

V is TRBV2 and J is TRBJ1-1; 8 bases map to TRBD1. The CDR3 loop spans 16 amino acids. The germline V gene has CDR1 SNHLY and CDR2 FYNNEI. Trimming cost V 4 bases and J 0 bases; bases outside gene matches: 7. The chain's CDR3 is CASSAQGAGVNTEAFF. CDR3 nucleotide sequence: TGTGCCAGCAGTGCTCAGGGGGCGGGGGTGAACACTGAAGCTTTCTTT. Looking up the rest from reference TRBV2 and TRBJ1-1 gives the full variable domain: EPEVTQTPSHQVTQMGQEVILRCVPISNHLYFYWYRQILGQKVEFLVSFYNNEISEKSEIFDDQFSVERPDGSNFTLKIRSTKLEDSAMYFCASSAQGAGVNTEAFFGQGTRLTVV.